This T cell receptor (beta chain) was observed in a study of beta chain features in type 1 diabetes. Study at large: Patients were similar to healthy donors in age and gender (as well as in cell yields).

The study reverse transcribed the entire isolated RNA, so it sequenced expressed TCRB transcripts. Here immunoSEQ multiplex PCR was the method, and the copy in TCRdb shows in-frame clones only, minus some. This sample has around 310,000 clones, with 11% found just once. In regard to this clone: As yet, its antigen is unknown.

Germline loops: CDR1 SGHNT, CDR2 YYREEE (reference sequence). The CDR3 is made up of 12 amino acids. V was pared by 2 bases and J by 10 bases, with 3 bases of the junction left unmatched. CD45RO/CCR7/CD25/CD127/CD95/CD27 sorting isolated CD4+ naive, central memory, regulatory and stem cell-like memory cells. Notes on the study in general: It was not settled here whether HLA type affects TCRB rearrangement. VDJ junctions sequenced from type 1 diabetes patients showed fewer insertions and more deletions.

This receptor was taken from a woman in her 30s in good health. The chain links TRBV5-4 to TRBJ2-1, with 7 bases identical to TRBD2. Input material: naive CD4+ T cells from blood. The CDR3 here is CASSFTAGEQFF. Written as DNA, the CDR3 is TGTGCCAGCAGCTTTACAGCGGGAGAGCAGTTCTTC.